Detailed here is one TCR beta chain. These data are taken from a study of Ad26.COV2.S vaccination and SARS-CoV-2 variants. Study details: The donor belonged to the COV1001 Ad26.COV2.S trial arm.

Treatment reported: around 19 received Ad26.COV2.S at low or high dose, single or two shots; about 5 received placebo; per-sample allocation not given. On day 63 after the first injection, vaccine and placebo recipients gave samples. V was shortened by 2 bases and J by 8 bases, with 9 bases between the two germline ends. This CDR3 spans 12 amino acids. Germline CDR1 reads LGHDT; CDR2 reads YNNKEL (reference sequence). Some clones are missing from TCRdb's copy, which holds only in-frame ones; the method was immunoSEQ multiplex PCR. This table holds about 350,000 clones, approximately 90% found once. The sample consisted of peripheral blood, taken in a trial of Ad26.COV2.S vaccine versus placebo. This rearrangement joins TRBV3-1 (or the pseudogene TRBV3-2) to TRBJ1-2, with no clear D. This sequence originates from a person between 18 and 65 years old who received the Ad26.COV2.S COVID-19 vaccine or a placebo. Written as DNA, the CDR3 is TGTGCCAGCAGCCAAAGGGTGGGAGGCTACACCTTC. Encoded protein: CASSQRVGGYTF.